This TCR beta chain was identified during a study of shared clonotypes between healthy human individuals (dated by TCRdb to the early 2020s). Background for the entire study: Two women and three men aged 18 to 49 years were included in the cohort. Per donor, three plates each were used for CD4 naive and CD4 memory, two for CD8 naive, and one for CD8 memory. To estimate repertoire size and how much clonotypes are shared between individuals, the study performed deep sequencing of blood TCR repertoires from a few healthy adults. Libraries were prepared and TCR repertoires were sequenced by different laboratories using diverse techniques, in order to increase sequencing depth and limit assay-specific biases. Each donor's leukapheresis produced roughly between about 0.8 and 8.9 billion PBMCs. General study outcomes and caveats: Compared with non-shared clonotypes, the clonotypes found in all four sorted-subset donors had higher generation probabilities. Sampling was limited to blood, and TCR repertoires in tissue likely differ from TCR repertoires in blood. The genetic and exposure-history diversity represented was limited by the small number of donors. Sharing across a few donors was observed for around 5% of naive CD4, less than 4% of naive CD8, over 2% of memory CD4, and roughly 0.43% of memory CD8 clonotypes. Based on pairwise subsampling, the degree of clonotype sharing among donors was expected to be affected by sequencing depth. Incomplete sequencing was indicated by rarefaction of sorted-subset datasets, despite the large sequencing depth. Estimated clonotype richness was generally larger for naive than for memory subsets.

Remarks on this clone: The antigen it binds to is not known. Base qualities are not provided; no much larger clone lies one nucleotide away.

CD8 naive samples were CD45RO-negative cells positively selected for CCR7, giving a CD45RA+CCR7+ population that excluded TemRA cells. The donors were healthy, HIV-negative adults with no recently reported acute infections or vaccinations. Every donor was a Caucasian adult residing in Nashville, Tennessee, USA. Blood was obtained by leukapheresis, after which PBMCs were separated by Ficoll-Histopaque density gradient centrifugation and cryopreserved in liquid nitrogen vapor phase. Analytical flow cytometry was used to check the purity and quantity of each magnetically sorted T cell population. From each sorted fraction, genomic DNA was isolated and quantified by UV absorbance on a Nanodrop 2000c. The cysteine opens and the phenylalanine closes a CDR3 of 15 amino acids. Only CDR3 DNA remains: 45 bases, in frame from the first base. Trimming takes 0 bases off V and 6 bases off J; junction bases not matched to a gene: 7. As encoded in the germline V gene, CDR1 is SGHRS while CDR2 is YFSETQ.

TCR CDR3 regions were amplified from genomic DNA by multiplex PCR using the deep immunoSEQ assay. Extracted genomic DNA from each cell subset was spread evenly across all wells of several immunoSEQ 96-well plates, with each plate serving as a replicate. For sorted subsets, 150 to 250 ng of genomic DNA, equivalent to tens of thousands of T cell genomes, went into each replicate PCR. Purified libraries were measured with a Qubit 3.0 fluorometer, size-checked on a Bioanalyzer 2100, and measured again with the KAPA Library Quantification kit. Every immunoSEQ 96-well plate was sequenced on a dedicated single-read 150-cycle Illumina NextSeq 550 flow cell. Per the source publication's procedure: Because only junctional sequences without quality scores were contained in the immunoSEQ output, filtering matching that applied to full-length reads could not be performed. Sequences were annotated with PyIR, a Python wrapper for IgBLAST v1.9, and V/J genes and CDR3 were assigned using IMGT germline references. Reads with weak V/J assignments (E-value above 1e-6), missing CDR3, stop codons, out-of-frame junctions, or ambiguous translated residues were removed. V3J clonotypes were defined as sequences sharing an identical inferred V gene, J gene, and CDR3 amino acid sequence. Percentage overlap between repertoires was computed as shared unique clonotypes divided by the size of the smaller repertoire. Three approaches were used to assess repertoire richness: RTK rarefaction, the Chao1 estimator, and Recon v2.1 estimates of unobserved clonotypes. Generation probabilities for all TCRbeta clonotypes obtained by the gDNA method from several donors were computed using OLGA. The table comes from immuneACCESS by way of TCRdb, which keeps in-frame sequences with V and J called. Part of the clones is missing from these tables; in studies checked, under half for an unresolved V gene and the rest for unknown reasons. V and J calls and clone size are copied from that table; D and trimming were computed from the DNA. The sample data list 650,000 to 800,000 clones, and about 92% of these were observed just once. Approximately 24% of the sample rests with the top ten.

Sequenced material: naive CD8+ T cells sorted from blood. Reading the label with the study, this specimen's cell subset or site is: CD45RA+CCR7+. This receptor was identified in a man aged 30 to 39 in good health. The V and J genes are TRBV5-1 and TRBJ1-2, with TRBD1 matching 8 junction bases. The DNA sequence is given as TGCGCCAGCAGCTTGGCCGGGACAGGTGGAGATGGCTACACCTTC. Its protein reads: CASSLAGTGGDGYTF.